One sample yielded the 4 T cell receptor beta chains listed below, sequenced in a study of T cell changes during pregnancy in multiple sclerosis. Assay used: immunoSEQ multiplex PCR; TCRdb lists only in-frame clones, some missing. Seen here are some 100,000 clones, around 93% observed once, and the top ten hold roughly 0.9%. Specimen: peripheral blood, collected before pregnancy. The receptors stem from a female donor with multiple sclerosis, enrolled in a pregnancy study.

In its sample, this clone was seen once. This chain uses TRBV6-1 with TRBJ1-4; tentatively, D is TRBD1 (6 bases). Trimming removed 3 bases from V and 7 bases from J, with 30 bases in between. This CDR3 region has 20 residues. CDR1 is MNHNS, CDR2 SASEGT, per germline. The CDR3 DNA is TGTGCCAGCAGTGATCGTTGGTGGGGGCCAGGTACGGGGTCGGGTGAAAAACTGTTTTTT. Its protein is CASSDRWWGPGTGSGEKLFF.

The chain is built from TRBV19 and TRBJ1-5, with D possibly being TRBD1 (6 bases). This CDR3 contains 14 residues. The germline V gene encodes CDR1 LNHDA and CDR2 SQIVND (reference sequence). The germline V and J ends were trimmed by 6 bases and 1 base, with 10 bases remaining between them. DNA of the CDR3: TGTGCCAGTAGCCCAGGGGTCAGCAATCAGCCCCAGCATTTT. Translating gives CASSPGVSNQPQHF.

The chain carries TRBV28 and TRBJ1-4; tentative D call: TRBD1 (6 bases). Germline assignment: CDR1 MDHEN and CDR2 SYDVKM. Trimming cost V 7 bases and J 7 bases, with 22 bases left between them. CDR3 length equals 16 residues. DNA of the CDR3: TGTGCCAGCACTCGAGATTTGACAGGCATTCGTGAAAAACTGTTTTTT. Encoded protein: CASTRDLTGIREKLFF.

This clone was observed a single time. CDR3 nucleotide sequence: TGCGCCAGCAGCTCGTCCCTGGGACAGACGAACACCGGGGAGCTGTTTTTT. Translation: CASSSSLGQTNTGELFF. V usage is TRBV5-1 and J usage is TRBJ2-2, with TRBD1 matching 7 bases. This CDR3 spans 17 amino acids. Germline CDR1 SGHRS, CDR2 YFSETQ. The V gene end was trimmed by 3 bases and the J gene end by 0 bases; junction bases not matched to a gene: 8.